The 20 T cell receptor beta chains below come from one sample, sequenced in a study of lymphopenia after photon versus proton radiotherapy. Assay: immunoSEQ multiplex PCR; the TCRdb copy retains only in-frame clones and omits some. Here the sample spans 55,000 to 75,000 clones, approximately 91% being singletons. The input for sequencing was peripheral blood, taken from a patient treated with photon-based radiotherapy. These receptors all come from a woman between 65 and 79 years old with pancreatic cancer.

This rearrangement joins TRBV5-4 to TRBJ2-7; D perhaps matches TRBD2 (6 bases). Germline-derived CDR1 and CDR2 are SGHNT and YYREEE (reference sequence). This CDR3 has 12 amino acids. V lost 7 bases to trimming and J lost 6 bases, with 14 bases between them. In DNA, the CDR3 is TGTGCCAGCGGGGACTCCTTCTCCGAGCAGTACTTC. Translation gives CASGDSFSEQYF.

The chain recombines TRBV27 with TRBJ1-1; the D gene is possibly TRBD1 (5 bases). The V and J ends lost 9 bases and 1 base respectively, with 15 bases between them. The length of the CDR3 is 14 residues. Per the germline V gene, CDR1 is MNHEY and CDR2 is SMNVEV (reference sequence). For the CDR3, the DNA is TGTGCCAGTAAAACTGAGGGGTGGAACACTGAAGCTTTCTTT. This gives the protein CASKTEGWNTEAFF.

This chain connects TRBV6-5 to TRBJ1-1, with D possibly TRBD1 on 6 matching bases. The CDR3 spans 13 residues. V shed 4 bases and J shed 1 base, with 7 bases lying between them. CDR1 and CDR2 (germline): MNHEY, SVGAGI. The CDR3 region has the DNA TGTGCCAGCAGTTCAGGGGCGAACACTGAAGCTTTCTTT. The encoded protein is CASSSGANTEAFF.

V gene TRBV9 combines with J gene TRBJ1-3, with TRBD1 identical over 7 bases. J gave up 3 bases and V 0 bases, and 6 bases lay outside the gene matches. The germline gives CDR1 SGDLS, CDR2 YYNGEE. The CDR3 is 16 residues long. The CDR3 DNA sequence: TGTGCCAGCAGCGTAGAACAGGGGAAGGATGGAAACACCATATATTTT. This encodes CASSVEQGKDGNTIYF.

The chain uses TRBV19 and TRBJ1-5, with 8 bases fitting TRBD1. The germline gives CDR1 LNHDA, CDR2 SQIVND (reference sequence). CDR3 length: 13 residues. Trimming at V came to 9 bases and at J to 3 bases, leaving 4 bases not matched to a gene. The CDR3 DNA sequence: TGTGCCAGCGGACAGGGCCTCAATCAGCCCCAGCATTTT. It is translated as CASGQGLNQPQHF.

The rearrangement links TRBV18 to TRBJ1-4, with 7 nucleotides matching TRBD1. Trimming at V came to 0 bases and at J to 10 bases, leaving 5 bases not matched to a gene. The CDR3 totals 14 residues. CDR1 and CDR2 (germline): KGHSH, LQKENI. The chain's CDR3 is CASSPPGGFGKLFF. In DNA form, the CDR3 reads TGTGCCAGCTCACCACCAGGGGGCTTTGGAAAACTGTTTTTT.

This clone was picked up one time. The chain couples TRBV25-1 to TRBJ1-2, with 7 positions matching TRBD1. The CDR3 is 12 amino acids. V lost 3 bases, J lost 8 bases, and 3 bases stayed unmatched. Germline CDR1 reads MGHDK; CDR2 reads SYGVNS. CDR3 DNA: TGTGCCAGCAGTGAGACAGGGAAAGGCTACACCTTC. This codes for CASSETGKGYTF.

The V call is TRBV5-6, the J call TRBJ2-3; 7 positions agree with TRBD1. CDR1 SGHDT and CDR2 YYEEEE come from the germline V gene. The ends lost 4 bases at V and 4 bases at J; junction bases unmatched: 9. The CDR3 is 15 residues long. This CDR3 is CASSPVDRPPDTQYF. CDR3 nucleotides: TGTGCCAGCAGCCCGGTGGACAGGCCCCCAGATACGCAGTATTTT.

The gene calls are TRBV10-1 and TRBJ2-1; D is ambiguous. The CDR3 is made up of 15 amino acids. The germline V and J ends were trimmed by 4 bases and 4 bases, with 14 bases remaining between them. Germline V gene sequence: CDR1 WNHNN, CDR2 SYGVQD (reference sequence). The CDR3 DNA follows: TGCGCCAGCAGTGGGCGATGGTGGTTGTACAATGAGCAGTTCTTC. Encoded protein: CASSGRWWLYNEQFF.

The rearrangement joins TRBV4-3 to TRBJ2-3; no clear D gene. V was pared by 0 bases and J by 0 bases, with 16 bases between. CDR1 LGHNA and CDR2 YSLEER come from the germline V gene. The CDR3 has 18 residues. In nucleotides, the CDR3 is TGCGCCAGCAGCCAAGATCTCTCGACCCCCACTAGCACAGATACGCAGTATTTT. This encodes CASSQDLSTPTSTDTQYF.

V is TRBV29-1 and J is TRBJ2-5; D perhaps matches TRBD1 (5 bases). Per the germline V gene, CDR1 is SQVTM and CDR2 is ANQGSEA. Trimming took off 4 bases at V and 5 bases at J, with 11 bases between the two ends. The CDR3 loop spans 12 amino acids. CDR3 loop: CSVGQGQETQYF. The DNA for the CDR3 is TGCAGCGTTGGGCAGGGCCAGGAGACCCAGTACTTC.

The chain carries TRBV7-9 and TRBJ2-3; D remains unclear. This CDR3 region has 12 residues. V was clipped by 4 bases and J by 2 bases, with 4 bases between them. The germline V gene has CDR1 SEHNR and CDR2 FQNEAQ (reference sequence). The CDR3 protein is CASSSTTDTQYF. CDR3 bases: TGTGCCAGCAGCTCGACCACAGATACGCAGTATTTT.

This chain joins TRBV5-1 and TRBJ2-6; 8 bases fit TRBD1. Germline V gene lookup returns CDR1 SGHRS and CDR2 YFSETQ. This CDR3 region has 18 residues. J was trimmed by 0 bases and V by 1 base; bases with no gene match: 6. The CDR3 is CASSLLDRAGSGANVLTF. CDR3 sequence (DNA): TGCGCCAGCAGCTTGCTGGACAGGGCCGGCTCTGGGGCCAACGTCCTGACTTTC.

The rearrangement uses TRBV5-6 and TRBJ2-1, with 10 bases that match TRBD2. The V gene end was trimmed by 1 base and the J gene end by 8 bases; junction bases not matched to a gene: 6. The length of the CDR3 is 15 residues. In germline, CDR1 is SGHDT, CDR2 YYEEEE. CDR3 nucleotide sequence: TGTGCCAGCAGCTTGTGGCTAGCGGGAGACCATGAGCAGTTCTTC. Its protein is CASSLWLAGDHEQFF.

The V call is TRBV29-1, the J call TRBJ1-1, with D perhaps TRBD1 (6 bases). Germline V CDR1 and CDR2: SQVTM, ANQGSEA. V was clipped by 7 bases and J by 4 bases, with 16 bases between them. The CDR3 consists of 13 residues. CDR3 bases: TGCAGCGGGGCGGGCAGGGGAAGCACTGAAGCTTTCTTT. As protein: CSGAGRGSTEAFF.

This chain joins TRBV6-6 and TRBJ2-2; the D is unclear. This CDR3 region has 14 residues. Germline loops: CDR1 MNHNY, CDR2 SVGAGI (reference sequence). V lost 6 bases, J lost 3 bases, and 11 bases lay in between. Here the CDR3 DNA reads TGTGCCAGCAGATTAGTCACTGACACCGGGGAGCTGTTTTTT. Translating gives CASRLVTDTGELFF.

The gene calls are TRBV19 and TRBJ2-2; 9 bases map to TRBD1. Germline lookup yields CDR1 LNHDA and CDR2 SQIVND (reference sequence). The CDR3 has 15 residues. V shed 5 bases and J 5 bases; nucleotides not matched to a gene: 6. CDR3 sequence (DNA): TGTGCCAGTAGTCCTCAGACAGGGGGGACCGGGGAGCTGTTTTTT. Encoded protein: CASSPQTGGTGELFF.

The J gene is TRBJ1-1, the V gene TRBV29-1; D uncertain. CDR3 length: 13 residues. With 3 bases removed from V and 1 base from J, the gap between germline ends came to 9 bases. Germline lookup yields CDR1 SQVTM and CDR2 ANQGSEA. CDR3 nucleotide sequence: TGCAGCGTTGAGGACTTCCAGAACACTGAAGCTTTCTTT. Amino acid sequence: CSVEDFQNTEAFF.

V gene TRBV5-1 combines with J gene TRBJ2-7, with TRBD2 matching 10 bases. The length of the CDR3 is 15 residues. Germline lookup yields CDR1 SGHRS and CDR2 YFSETQ. Unmatched junction bases numbered 7, after V lost 6 bases and J lost 1 base. CDR3 DNA: TGCGCCAGCACCCGGACTAGCGGAACATCCTACGAGCAGTACTTC. Encoded protein: CASTRTSGTSYEQYF.

In this sample, this clone turned up a few times. The V call is TRBV30, the J call TRBJ1-5; D possibly corresponds to TRBD1 (6 bases). Trimming left V 2 bases short and J 6 bases short, with 14 bases between. The germline V gene encodes CDR1 GTSNPN and CDR2 SVGIG (reference sequence). The CDR3 loop spans 14 amino acids. The DNA for the CDR3 is TGTGCCTGGAGTCCGGACAGCGCAGGTCAGCCCCAGCATTTT. Translated: CAWSPDSAGQPQHF.